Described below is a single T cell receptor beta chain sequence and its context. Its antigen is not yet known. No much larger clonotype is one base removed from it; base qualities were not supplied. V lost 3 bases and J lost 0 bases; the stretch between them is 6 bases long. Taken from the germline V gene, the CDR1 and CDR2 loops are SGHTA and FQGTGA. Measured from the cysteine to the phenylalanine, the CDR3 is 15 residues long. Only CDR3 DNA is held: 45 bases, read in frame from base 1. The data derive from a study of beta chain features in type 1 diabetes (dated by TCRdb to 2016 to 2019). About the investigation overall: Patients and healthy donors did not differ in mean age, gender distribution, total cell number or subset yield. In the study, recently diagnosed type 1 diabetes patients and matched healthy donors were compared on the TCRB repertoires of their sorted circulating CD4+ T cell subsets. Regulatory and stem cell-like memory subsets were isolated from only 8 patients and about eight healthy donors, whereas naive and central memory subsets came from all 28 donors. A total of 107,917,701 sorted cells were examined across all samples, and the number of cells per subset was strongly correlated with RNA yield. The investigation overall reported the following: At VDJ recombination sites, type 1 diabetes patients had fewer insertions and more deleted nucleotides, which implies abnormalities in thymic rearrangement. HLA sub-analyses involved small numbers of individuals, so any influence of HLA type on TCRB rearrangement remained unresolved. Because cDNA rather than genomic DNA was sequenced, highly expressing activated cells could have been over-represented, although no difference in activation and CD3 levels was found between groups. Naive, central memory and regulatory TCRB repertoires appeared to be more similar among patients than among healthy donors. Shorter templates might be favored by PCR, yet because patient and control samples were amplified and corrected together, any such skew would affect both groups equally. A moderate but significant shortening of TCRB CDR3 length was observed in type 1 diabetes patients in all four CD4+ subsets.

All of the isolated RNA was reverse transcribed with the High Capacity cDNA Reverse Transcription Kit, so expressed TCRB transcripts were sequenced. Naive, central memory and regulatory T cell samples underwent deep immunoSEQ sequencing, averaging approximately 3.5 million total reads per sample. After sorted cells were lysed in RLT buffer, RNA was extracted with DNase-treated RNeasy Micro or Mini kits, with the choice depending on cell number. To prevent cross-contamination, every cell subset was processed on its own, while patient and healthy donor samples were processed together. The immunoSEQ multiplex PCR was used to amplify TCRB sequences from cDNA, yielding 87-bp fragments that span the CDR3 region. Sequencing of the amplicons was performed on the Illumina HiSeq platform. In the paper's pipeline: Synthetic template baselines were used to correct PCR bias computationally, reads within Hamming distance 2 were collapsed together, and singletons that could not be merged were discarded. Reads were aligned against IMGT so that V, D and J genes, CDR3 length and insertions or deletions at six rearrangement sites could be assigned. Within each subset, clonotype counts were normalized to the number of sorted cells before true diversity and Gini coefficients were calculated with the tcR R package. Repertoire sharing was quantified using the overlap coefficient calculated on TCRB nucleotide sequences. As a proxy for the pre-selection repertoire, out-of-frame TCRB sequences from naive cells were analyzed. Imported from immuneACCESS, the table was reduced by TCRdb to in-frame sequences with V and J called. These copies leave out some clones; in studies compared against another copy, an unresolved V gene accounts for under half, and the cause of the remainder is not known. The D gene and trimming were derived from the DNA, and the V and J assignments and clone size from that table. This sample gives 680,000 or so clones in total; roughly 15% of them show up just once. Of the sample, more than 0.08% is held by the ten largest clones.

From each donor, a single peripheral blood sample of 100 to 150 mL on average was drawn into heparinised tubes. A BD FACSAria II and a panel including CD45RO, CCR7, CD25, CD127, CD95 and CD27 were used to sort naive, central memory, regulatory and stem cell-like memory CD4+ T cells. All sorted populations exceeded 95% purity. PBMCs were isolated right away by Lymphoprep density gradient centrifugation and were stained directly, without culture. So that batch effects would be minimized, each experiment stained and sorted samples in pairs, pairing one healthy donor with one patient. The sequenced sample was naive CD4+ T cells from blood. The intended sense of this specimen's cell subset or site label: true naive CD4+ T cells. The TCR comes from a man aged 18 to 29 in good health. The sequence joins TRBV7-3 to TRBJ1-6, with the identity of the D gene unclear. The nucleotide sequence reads TGTGCCAGCAGCTTGGGGAGCTCCTATAATTCACCCCTCCACTTT. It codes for CASSLGSSYNSPLHF.